The 10 T cell receptor beta chains below come from one sample, sequenced in a study of multiple sclerosis patients with progressive multifocal leukoencephalopathy. Clones were read by immunoSEQ multiplex PCR, and TCRdb kept only the in-frame ones, dropping some. Of about 32,000 clones in the sample, approximately 86% were seen once. The time point: time of PML onset. The sequenced sample was PBMCs, obtained from a patient treated with natalizumab. The receptor source for this set is a woman aged 35 to 49 with progressive multifocal leukoencephalopathy.

This clone was detected once. The J gene is TRBJ2-5, the V gene TRBV6-4; no clear D. The closer fit of TRBJ2-7 to the DNA end suggests the J call may be wrong. The length of the CDR3 is 12 residues. In germline, CDR1 is MRHNA, CDR2 SNTAGT. CDR3 coding DNA: TGTGCCAGCAGTTGGGAACGCTACGAGCAGTACTTC. Translating it yields CASSWERYEQYF.

The CDR3: CASSKIGTGRNTEAFF. For the CDR3, the DNA is TGTGCCAGTAGTAAGATCGGGACAGGGAGGAACACTGAAGCTTTCTTT. V and J are TRBV19 and TRBJ1-1; 9 bases are shared with TRBD1. The V gene's germline CDR1 is LNHDA and CDR2 SQIVND (reference sequence). The CDR3 loop spans 16 amino acids. J was trimmed by 1 base and V by 4 bases; bases with no gene match: 7.

The chain links TRBV7-8 to TRBJ2-1; D may match TRBD1 or TRBD2 (5 bases each). Trimming shortened V by 6 bases and J by 8 bases, and 11 bases separated the two germline ends. The CDR3 is 12 residues long. Germline V gene lookup returns CDR1 SGHVS and CDR2 FQNEAQ. Written as DNA, the CDR3 is TGTGCCAGCAGAAATCAGGGAGATGAGCAGTTCTTC. Translated, it gives CASRNQGDEQFF.

The chain links TRBV10-2 to TRBJ2-1; TRBD1 agrees at 8 bases. CDR1 and CDR2 (germline): WSHSY, SAAADI. Germline trimming cut 7 bases from V and 3 bases from J; bases unmatched to any gene: 8. The CDR3 length is 15 residues. The CDR3 nucleotides read TGCGCCAGCATCCCTGACAGGGGCTACTACAATGAGCAGTTCTTC. This encodes CASIPDRGYYNEQFF.

The CDR3 DNA follows: TGTGCCAGCAGCCTCGAGGCTTTTGGGACCGGGGAGCTGTTTTTT. This gives the protein CASSLEAFGTGELFF. The genes are TRBV5-5 and TRBJ2-2; D call uncertain. The V end was cut by 4 bases, the J end by 5 bases, with 15 bases between. This CDR3 comprises 15 residues. Germline V CDR1 and CDR2: SGHKS, YYEKEE (reference sequence).

The V call is TRBV15, the J call TRBJ2-1; 9 positions agree with TRBD2. J lost 7 bases, V lost 11 bases, and 12 bases had no gene match. The CDR3 is 14 residues long. Germline assignment: CDR1 LNHNV and CDR2 YYDKDF (reference sequence). CDR3 amino acids: CAPHCPSGENEQFF. The CDR3 DNA reads TGTGCCCCCCATTGCCCTAGCGGGGAGAATGAGCAGTTCTTC.

This clone was seen only a few times. The chain links TRBV19 to TRBJ2-1; 7 bases fit TRBD2. J was trimmed by 0 bases and V by 3 bases; bases with no gene match: 23. CDR1 is LNHDA, CDR2 SQIVND, per germline (reference sequence). The CDR3 runs to 22 residues. The CDR3 DNA follows: TGTGCCAGTAGTATTGACTCACGTAGGTCGGGGGAGGGCCTAAGCTCCTACAATGAGCAGTTCTTC. This codes for CASSIDSRRSGEGLSSYNEQFF.

The J gene is TRBJ2-2, the V gene TRBV9; 13 nucleotides align to TRBD2. Germline loops: CDR1 SGDLS, CDR2 YYNGEE. With 4 bases clipped from V and 6 bases from J, the junction kept 6 bases outside the gene matches. The CDR3 runs 16 residues. The CDR3 sequence: CASSPTSGRGSGELFF. The CDR3 DNA is TGTGCCAGCAGCCCTACTAGCGGGAGGGGATCCGGGGAGCTGTTTTTT.

This clone was counted once. The J gene is TRBJ1-4, the V gene TRBV18; the match to TRBD1 covers 9 bases. Germline values: CDR1 KGHSH, CDR2 LQKENI. The CDR3 is made up of 15 amino acids. The junction had 1 base not matched to a gene; V was cut back by 3 bases and J by 2 bases. Here the CDR3 DNA reads TGTGCCAGCTCACCGGGACAGGGCACTAATGAAAAACTGTTTTTT. As protein: CASSPGQGTNEKLFF.

This chain links TRBV5-4 with TRBJ1-4; a possible D gene is TRBD1 (6 bases). Germline V CDR1 and CDR2: SGHNT, YYREEE (reference sequence). Trimming took 1 base from V and 2 from J, leaving 9 bases between them. The CDR3 contains 15 residues. In nucleotides, the CDR3 is TGTGCCAGCAGCTTGACGGGGGCGACTAATGAAAAACTGTTTTTT. It specifies CASSLTGATNEKLFF.